This T cell receptor beta chain emerged from a study of blood T cell repertoires in COVID-19. Overall study: Acute-phase and convalescent COVID-19 samples originated in the United States, Italy and Spain.

Clones were sequenced by immunoSEQ multiplex PCR, and TCRdb holds only the in-frame ones, with some missing. The data contain 180,000 or so clones, about 81% of them singletons. The CDR3 is 13 amino acids. Germline CDR1 and CDR2: SGHRS and YFSETQ. After removal of 4 bases from V and 15 bases from J, the junction contained 10 bases not matched to a gene. Seattle patient enrollment occurred during active infection, with longitudinal follow-up thereafter. The sample comprised peripheral blood. The gene calls are TRBV5-1 and TRBJ2-3; 11 bases map to TRBD1. This TCR derives from a woman older than 75 with COVID-19, enrolled during active disease. The CDR3 region is CASSANQDRGQYF. The CDR3 coding sequence is TGCGCCAGCAGCGCGAATCAGGACAGGGGGCAATATTTT.